This T cell receptor beta chain is drawn from a study of T cell repertoires in cytomegalovirus infection. Looking at the study overall: Evidence of both CMV infection and a matching HLA type came from public TCR beta signatures. Findings and caveats of the study: People with CMV and the relevant HLA were identified by cumulative public TCR beta family frequency. CMV-specific HLA-C-restricted TCR beta clonotypes dominated the ex vivo response.

TCRdb re-called the reads through MiXCR, storing one row per CDR3 protein. The sample lists 350,000 to 450,000 distinct CDR3 sequences; about a sixth were seen once. Concerning this clonotype: What it recognizes is unknown.

V lost 10 bases and J 0 bases, leaving 16 bases between the germline ends. The CDR3 runs 14 residues. CDR1 is ENHRY, CDR2 SYGVKD, per germline. The receptor was isolated from a human donor in good health (CMV status not recorded). Some clones in this sample may be carry-over from other donors' samples. Sequencing input: PBMCs. This chain joins TRBV10-3 and TRBJ2-7, with no clear D. The DNA of the CDR3 is TGTGCCACCAGGCATCTTGAGAGCTCCTACGAGCAGTACTTC. Encoded protein: CATRHLESSYEQYF.